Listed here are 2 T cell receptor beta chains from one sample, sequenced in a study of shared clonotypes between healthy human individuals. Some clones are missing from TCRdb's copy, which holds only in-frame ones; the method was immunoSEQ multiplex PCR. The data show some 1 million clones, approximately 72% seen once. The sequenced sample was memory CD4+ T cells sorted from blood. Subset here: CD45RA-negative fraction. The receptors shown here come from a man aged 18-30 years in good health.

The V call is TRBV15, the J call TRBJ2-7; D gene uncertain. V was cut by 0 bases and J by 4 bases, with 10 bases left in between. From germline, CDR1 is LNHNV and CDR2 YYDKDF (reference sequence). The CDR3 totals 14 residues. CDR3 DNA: TGTGCCACCAGCAGAGACCCAGGTCGGTACGAGCAGTACTTC. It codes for CATSRDPGRYEQYF.

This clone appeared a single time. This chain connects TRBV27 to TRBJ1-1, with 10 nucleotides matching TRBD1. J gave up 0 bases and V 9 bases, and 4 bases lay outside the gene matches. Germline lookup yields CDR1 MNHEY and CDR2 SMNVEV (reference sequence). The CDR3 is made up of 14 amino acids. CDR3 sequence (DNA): TGTGCCAGGCATGGGACAGGGGTGAACACTGAAGCTTTCTTT. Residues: CARHGTGVNTEAFF.